Given below is one T cell receptor (beta chain) in context. Cohort 3 recovery required two negative PCRs, clearance, or symptom resolution. These data are taken from a study of blood T cell repertoires in COVID-19. In the original processing: Scientists estimated how many nucleated cells there were by amplifying reference gene primers. Produced via immunoSEQ multiplex PCR; TCRdb's table is partial and in-frame only. That table supplies the V and J calls and clone size; D and trimming were determined from the DNA. The profile covers around 250,000 clones, with about four fifths appearing a single time and roughly 3.2% taken by the ten largest. CDR3 size: 12 residues. Trimming stripped 5 bases from V and 7 bases from J, with 11 bases between. Looked up from germline, CDR1 is SEHNR and CDR2 is FQNEAQ (reference sequence).

The genes are TRBV7-9 and TRBJ1-2, with D unclear. The specimen was PBMCs or T cells enriched from blood (not recorded which). This receptor was taken from a man aged 45 to 65 who had recovered from COVID-19. CDR3 sequence reads: CASSRDQSGYTF. The CDR3 bases are TGTGCCAGCAGCCGGGATCAGTCTGGCTACACCTTC.